The 4 T cell receptor beta chains given below trace back to one sample, sequenced in a study of Ad26.COV2.S vaccination and SARS-CoV-2 variants. The repertoire was sequenced with immunoSEQ multiplex PCR; TCRdb's copy has only in-frame clones and lacks some. The sample lists roughly 420,000 clones, 85% to 90% seen once, with around 2.5% in the top ten. Regarding treatment: about 20 received Ad26.COV2.S at low or high dose, single or two shots; about 5 received placebo; per-sample allocation not given. Sampling occurred on day 63 after the first vaccine or placebo injection. Source: peripheral blood, taken in a trial of Ad26.COV2.S vaccine versus placebo. These receptors originate from a person between 18 and 65 years old who received the Ad26.COV2.S COVID-19 vaccine or a placebo.

The J gene is TRBJ2-1, the V gene TRBV7-9; 7 bases fit TRBD2. Losses at the gene ends were 1 base for V and 9 bases for J; bases not matched to a gene: 15. This CDR3 spans 17 amino acids. The germline V gene has CDR1 SEHNR and CDR2 FQNEAQ (reference sequence). CDR3 sequence (DNA): TGTGCCAGCAGCTTAGAGAGACTAGCCCCCCTATGGCGTGAGCAGTTCTTC. Amino acid sequence: CASSLERLAPLWREQFF.

V usage is TRBV11-1 and J usage is TRBJ1-5; a weak D match, TRBD1 (5 bases). CDR1 is SGHAT, CDR2 FQDESV, per germline (reference sequence). Trimming took off 7 bases at V and 6 bases at J, with 22 bases between the two ends. The CDR3 runs 16 residues. The CDR3 loop is CASILKPPRDGQPQHF. DNA for the CDR3: TGTGCCAGCATACTTAAACCCCCCAGGGACGGTCAGCCCCAGCATTTT.

The V and J genes are TRBV28 and TRBJ1-3, with unresolved D. Trimming removed 4 bases at V and 9 bases at J, with 10 bases between. The CDR3 totals 12 residues. Germline-derived CDR1 and CDR2 are MDHEN and SYDVKM. In DNA, the CDR3 is TGTGCCAGCAGTTCGAACGACGTCACCATATATTTT. Protein sequence: CASSSNDVTIYF.

The chain couples TRBV2 to TRBJ2-3; D not resolved. The CDR3 extends over 11 amino acids. V was pared by 6 bases and J by 6 bases, with 7 bases between. Germline values: CDR1 SNHLY, CDR2 FYNNEI. The CDR3 is CASSLSDTQYF. In DNA form, the CDR3 reads TGTGCCAGCAGCCTTTCGGATACGCAGTATTTT.